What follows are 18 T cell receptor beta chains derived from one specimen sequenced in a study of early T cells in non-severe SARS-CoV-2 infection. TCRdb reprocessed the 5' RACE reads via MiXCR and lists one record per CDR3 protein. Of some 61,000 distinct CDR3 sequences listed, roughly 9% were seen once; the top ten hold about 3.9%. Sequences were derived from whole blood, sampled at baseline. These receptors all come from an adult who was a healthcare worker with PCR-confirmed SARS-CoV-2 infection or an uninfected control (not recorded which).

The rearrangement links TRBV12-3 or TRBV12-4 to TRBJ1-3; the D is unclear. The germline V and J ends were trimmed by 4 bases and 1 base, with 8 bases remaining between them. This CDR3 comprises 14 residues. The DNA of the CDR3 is TGTGCCAGCAGTTCCTCCCCTTCTGGAAACACCATATATTTT. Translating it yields CASSSSPSGNTIYF.

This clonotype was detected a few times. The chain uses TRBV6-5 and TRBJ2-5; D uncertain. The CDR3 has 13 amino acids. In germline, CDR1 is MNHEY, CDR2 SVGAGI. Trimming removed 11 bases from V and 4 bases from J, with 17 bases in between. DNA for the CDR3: TGTGCCGCACGACACGGGTCAGGAGAGACCCAGTACTTC. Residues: CAARHGSGETQYF.

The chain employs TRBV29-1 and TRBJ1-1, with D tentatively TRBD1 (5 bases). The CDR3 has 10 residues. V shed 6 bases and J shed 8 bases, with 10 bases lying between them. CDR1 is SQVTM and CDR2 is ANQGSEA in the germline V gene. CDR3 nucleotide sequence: TGCAGCGTCCCAGACAGCGAAGCTTTCTTT. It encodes CSVPDSEAFF.

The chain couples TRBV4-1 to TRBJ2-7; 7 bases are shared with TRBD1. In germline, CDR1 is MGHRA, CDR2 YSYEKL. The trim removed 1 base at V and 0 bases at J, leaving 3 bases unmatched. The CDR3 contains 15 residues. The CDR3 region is CASSQADRDSYEQYF. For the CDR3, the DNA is TGCGCCAGCAGCCAAGCCGACAGGGACTCCTACGAGCAGTACTTC.

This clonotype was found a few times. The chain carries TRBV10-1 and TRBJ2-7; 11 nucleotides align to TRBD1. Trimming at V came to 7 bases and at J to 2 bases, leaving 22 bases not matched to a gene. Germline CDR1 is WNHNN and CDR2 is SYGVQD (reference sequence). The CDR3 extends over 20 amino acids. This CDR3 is CASNFMDRGLPFFGTYEQYF. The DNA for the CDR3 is TGCGCCAGCAATTTCATGGACAGGGGGCTTCCTTTTTTTGGAACCTACGAGCAGTACTTC.

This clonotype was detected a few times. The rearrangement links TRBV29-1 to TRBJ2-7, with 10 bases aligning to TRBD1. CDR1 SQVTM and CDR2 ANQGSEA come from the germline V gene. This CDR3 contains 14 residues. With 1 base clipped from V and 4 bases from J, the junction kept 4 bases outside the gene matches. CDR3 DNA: TGCAGCGTTGAAGGGACGGACAGGGGGTACGAGCAGTACTTC. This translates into CSVEGTDRGYEQYF.

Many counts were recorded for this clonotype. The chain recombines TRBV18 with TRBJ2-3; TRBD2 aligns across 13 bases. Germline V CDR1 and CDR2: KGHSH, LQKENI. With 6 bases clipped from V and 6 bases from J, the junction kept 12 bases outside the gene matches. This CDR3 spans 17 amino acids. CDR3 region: CASSLGTSGIGADTQYF. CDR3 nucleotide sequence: TGTGCCAGCTCGCTCGGGACTAGCGGGATAGGGGCGGATACGCAGTATTTT.

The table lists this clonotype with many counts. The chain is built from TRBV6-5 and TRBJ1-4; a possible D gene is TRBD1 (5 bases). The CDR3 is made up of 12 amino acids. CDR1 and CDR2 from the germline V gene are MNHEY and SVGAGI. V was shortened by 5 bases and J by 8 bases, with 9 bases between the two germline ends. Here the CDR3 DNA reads TGTGCCAGCAGTCGGGACCGAGAAAAACTGTTTTTT. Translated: CASSRDREKLFF.

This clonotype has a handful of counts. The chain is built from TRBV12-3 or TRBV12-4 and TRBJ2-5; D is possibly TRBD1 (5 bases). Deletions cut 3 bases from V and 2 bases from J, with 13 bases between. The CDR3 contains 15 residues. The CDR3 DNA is TGTGCCAGCAGTTTTTTCAAGGGGCCTCAAGAGACCCAGTACTTC. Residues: CASSFFKGPQETQYF.

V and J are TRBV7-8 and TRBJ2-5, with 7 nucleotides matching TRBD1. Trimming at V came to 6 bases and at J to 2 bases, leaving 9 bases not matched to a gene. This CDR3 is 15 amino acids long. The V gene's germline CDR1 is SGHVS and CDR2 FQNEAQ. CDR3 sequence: CASRPYRGQQETQYF. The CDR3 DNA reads TGTGCCAGCAGACCCTACAGGGGCCAGCAAGAGACCCAGTACTTC.

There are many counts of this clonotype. CDR3 residues: CASSSGTSYGFEQFF. CDR3 nucleotides: TGCGCCAGCAGCTCCGGGACTAGTTATGGGTTCGAGCAGTTCTTC. This chain links TRBV5-1 with TRBJ2-1, with 8 bases that match TRBD2. J gave up 10 bases and V 3 bases, and 12 bases lay outside the gene matches. The germline V gene has CDR1 SGHRS and CDR2 YFSETQ. The CDR3 spans 15 residues.

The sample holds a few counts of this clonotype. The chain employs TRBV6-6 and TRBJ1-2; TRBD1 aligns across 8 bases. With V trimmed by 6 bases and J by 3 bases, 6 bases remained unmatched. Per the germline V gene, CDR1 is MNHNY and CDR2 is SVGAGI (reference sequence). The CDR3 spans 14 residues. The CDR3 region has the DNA TGTGCCAGCAGCAAGACAGGGGTCGACTATGGCTACACCTTC. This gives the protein CASSKTGVDYGYTF.

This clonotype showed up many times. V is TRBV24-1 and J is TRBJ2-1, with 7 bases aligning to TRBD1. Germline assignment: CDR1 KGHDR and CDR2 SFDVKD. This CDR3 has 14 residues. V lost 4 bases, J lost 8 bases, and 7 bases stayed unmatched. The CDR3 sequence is CATSDRDRFDEQFF. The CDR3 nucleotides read TGTGCCACCAGTGACCGGGACAGATTCGATGAGCAGTTCTTC.

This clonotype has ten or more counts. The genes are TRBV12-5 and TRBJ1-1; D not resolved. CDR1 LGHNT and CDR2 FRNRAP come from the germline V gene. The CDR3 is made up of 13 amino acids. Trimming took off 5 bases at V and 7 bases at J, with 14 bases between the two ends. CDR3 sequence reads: CASGLRGHGEAFF. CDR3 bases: TGTGCTAGTGGTCTCCGCGGGCACGGTGAAGCTTTCTTT.

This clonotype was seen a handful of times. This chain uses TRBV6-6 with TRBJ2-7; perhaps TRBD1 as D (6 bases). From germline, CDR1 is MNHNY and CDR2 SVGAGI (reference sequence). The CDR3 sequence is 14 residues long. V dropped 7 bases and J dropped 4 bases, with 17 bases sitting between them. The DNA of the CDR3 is TGTGCCAGCACCTTGGTGGACAGCTTATACGAGCAGTACTTC. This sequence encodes CASTLVDSLYEQYF.

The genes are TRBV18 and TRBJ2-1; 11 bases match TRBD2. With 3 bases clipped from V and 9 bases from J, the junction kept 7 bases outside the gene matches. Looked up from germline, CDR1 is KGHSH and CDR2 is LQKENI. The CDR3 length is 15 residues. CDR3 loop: CASSPSSGRFSEQFF. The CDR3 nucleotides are TGTGCCAGCTCACCCTCTAGCGGGAGGTTCAGTGAGCAGTTCTTC.

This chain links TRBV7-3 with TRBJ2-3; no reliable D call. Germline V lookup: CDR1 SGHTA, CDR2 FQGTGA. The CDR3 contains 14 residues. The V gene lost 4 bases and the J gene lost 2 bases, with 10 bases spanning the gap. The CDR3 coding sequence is TGTGCCAGCAGCTCTTTCGGACCCACAGATACGCAGTATTTT. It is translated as CASSSFGPTDTQYF.

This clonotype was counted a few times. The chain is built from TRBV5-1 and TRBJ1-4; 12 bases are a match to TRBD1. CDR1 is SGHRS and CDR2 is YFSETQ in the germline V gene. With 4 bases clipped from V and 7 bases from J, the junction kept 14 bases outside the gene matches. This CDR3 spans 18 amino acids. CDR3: CASSSRDRGPRLGEKLFF. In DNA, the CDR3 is TGCGCCAGCAGCAGCCGGGACAGGGGGCCCAGGCTTGGTGAAAAACTGTTTTTT. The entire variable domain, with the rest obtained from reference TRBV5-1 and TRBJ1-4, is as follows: KAGVTQTPRYLIKTRGQQVTLSCSPISGHRSVSWYQQTPGQGLQFLFEYFSETQRNKGNFPGRFSGRQFSNSRSEMNVSTLELGDSALYLCASSSRDRGPRLGEKLFFGSGTQLSVL.